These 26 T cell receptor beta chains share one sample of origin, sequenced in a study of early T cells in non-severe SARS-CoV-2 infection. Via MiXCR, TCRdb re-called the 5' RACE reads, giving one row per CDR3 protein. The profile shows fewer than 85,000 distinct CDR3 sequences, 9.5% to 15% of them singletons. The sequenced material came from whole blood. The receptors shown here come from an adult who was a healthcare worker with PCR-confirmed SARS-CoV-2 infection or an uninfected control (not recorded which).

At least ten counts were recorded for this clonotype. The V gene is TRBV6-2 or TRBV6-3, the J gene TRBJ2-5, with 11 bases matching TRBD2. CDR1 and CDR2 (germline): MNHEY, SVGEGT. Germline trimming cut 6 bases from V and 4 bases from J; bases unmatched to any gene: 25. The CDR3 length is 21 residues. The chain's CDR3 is CASSSGTGRKHSGRATETQYF. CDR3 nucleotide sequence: TGTGCCAGCAGCTCCGGGACAGGGCGGAAGCATAGCGGGAGGGCTACAGAGACCCAGTACTTC.

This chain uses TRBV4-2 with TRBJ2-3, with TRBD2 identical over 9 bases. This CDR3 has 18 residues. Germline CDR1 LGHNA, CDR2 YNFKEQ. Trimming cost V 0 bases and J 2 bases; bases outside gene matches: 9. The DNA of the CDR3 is TGTGCCAGCAGCCAAGAATCTGAGCGGGAGGCCTACACAGATACGCAGTATTTT. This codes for CASSQESEREAYTDTQYF.

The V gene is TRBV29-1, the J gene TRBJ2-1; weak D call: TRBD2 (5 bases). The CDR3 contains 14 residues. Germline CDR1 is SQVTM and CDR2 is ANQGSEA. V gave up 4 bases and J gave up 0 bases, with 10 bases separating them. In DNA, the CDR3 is TGCAGCGTTGGCCGGGGTAGCTCCTACAATGAGCAGTTCTTC. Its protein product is CSVGRGSSYNEQFF.

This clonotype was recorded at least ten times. As DNA, the CDR3 is TGTGCCAGCAGCGTAGGACCGGGACTAGCGGGGCCCCGGGTCATCAACAATGAGCAGTTCTTC. This codes for CASSVGPGLAGPRVINNEQFF. The chain combines TRBV9 with TRBJ2-1, with 13 bases fitting TRBD2. Germline-derived CDR1 and CDR2 are SGDLS and YYNGEE. This CDR3 has 21 residues. V shed 0 bases, J shed 5 bases, and the junction held 17 bases outside the gene matches.

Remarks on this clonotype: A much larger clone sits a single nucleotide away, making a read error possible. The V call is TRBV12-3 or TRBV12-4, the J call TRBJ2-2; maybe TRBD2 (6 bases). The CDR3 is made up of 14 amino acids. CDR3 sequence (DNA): TGTGCCAGCAGTCCCCGGGGGAACACCGGGGTGCTGTTTTTT. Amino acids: CASSPRGNTGVLFF.

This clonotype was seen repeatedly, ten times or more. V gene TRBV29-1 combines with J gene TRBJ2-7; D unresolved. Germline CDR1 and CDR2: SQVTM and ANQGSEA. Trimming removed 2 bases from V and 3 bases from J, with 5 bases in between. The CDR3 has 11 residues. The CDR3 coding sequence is TGCAGCGTTGAACAGGACTACGAGCAGTACTTC. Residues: CSVEQDYEQYF.

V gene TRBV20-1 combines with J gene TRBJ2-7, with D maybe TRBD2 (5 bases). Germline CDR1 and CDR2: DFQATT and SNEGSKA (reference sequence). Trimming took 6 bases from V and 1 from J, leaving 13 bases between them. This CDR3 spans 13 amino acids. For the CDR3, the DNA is TGCAGTGCCCGGCGGGTGTCTTCCTACGAGCAGTACTTC. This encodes CSARRVSSYEQYF.

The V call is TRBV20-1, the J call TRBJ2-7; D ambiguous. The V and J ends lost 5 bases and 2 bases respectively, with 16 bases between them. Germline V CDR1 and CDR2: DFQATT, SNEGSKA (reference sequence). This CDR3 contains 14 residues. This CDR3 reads CSALGRVHTYEQYF. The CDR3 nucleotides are TGCAGTGCTCTGGGTAGGGTCCACACCTACGAGCAGTACTTC.

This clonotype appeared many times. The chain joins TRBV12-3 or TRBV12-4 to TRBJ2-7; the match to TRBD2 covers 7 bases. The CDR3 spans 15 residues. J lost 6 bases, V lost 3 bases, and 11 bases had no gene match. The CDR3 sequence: CASSFPGGRAVEQYF. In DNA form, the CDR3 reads TGTGCCAGCAGTTTCCCTGGGGGGAGGGCCGTCGAGCAGTACTTC.

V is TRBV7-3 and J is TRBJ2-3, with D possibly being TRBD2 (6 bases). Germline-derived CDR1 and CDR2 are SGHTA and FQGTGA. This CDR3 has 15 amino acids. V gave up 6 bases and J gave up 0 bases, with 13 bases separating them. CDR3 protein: CASSPVGGSTDTQYF. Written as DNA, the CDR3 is TGTGCCAGCAGTCCAGTGGGGGGTAGCACAGATACGCAGTATTTT.

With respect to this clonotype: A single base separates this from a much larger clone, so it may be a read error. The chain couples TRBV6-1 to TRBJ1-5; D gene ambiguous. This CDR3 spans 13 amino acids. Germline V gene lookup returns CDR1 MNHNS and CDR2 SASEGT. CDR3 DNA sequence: TGTGCCAGCAGAGAAGTAAGCAATCAGCCCCAGCATTTT. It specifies CASREVSNQPQHF.

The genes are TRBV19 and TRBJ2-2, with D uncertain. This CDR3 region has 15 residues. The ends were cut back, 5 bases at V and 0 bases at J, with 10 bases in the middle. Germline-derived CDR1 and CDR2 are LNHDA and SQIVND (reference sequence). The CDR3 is CASSPDQTNTGELFF. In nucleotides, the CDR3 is TGTGCCAGTAGTCCGGACCAAACGAACACCGGGGAGCTGTTTTTT.

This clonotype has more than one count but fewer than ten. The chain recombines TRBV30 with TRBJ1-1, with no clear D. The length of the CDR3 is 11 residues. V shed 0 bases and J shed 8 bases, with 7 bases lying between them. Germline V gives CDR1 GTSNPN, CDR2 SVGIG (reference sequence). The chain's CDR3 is CAWSVWGEAFF. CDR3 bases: TGTGCCTGGAGTGTCTGGGGAGAAGCTTTCTTT.

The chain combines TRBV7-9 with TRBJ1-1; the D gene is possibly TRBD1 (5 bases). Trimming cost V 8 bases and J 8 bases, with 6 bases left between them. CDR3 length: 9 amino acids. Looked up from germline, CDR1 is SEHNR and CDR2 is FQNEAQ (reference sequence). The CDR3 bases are TGTGCCAGCGGGGACGAAGCTTTCTTT. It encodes CASGDEAFF.

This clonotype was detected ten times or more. The CDR3 is CASSLKGAGEKLFF. The CDR3 DNA sequence: TGTGCCAGCAGCTTAAAAGGAGCCGGTGAAAAACTGTTTTTT. The rearrangement joins TRBV7-9 to TRBJ1-4; D is uncertain. The germline V gene has CDR1 SEHNR and CDR2 FQNEAQ (reference sequence). The CDR3 sequence is 14 residues long. With 2 bases removed from V and 7 bases from J, the gap between germline ends came to 11 bases.

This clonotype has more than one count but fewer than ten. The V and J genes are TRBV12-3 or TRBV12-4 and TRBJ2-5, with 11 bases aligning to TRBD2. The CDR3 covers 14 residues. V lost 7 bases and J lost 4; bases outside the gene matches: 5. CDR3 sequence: CASTLAGGGETQYF. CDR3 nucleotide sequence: TGTGCCAGCACGCTAGCGGGGGGCGGAGAGACCCAGTACTTC.

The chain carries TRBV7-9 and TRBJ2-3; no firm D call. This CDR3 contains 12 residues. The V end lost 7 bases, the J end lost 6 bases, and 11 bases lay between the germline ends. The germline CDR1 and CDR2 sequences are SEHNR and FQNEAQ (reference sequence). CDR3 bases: TGTGCCAGCACCCCATTTTACGATACGCAGTATTTT. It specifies CASTPFYDTQYF.

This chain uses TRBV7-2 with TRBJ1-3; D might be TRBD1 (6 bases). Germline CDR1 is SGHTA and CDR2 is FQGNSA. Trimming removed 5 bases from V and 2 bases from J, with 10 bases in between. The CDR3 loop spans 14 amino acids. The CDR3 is CASSRGLAGNTIYF. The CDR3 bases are TGTGCCAGCAGCCGGGGGCTAGCTGGAAACACCATATATTTT.

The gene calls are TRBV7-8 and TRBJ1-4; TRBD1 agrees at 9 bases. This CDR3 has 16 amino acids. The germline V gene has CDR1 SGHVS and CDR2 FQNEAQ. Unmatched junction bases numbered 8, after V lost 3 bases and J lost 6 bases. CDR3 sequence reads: CASSFRDREWHEKLFF. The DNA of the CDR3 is TGTGCCAGCAGCTTCCGGGACAGGGAATGGCATGAAAAACTGTTTTTT.

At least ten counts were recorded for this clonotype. The CDR3 sequence: CASSQDQGDTQYF. CDR3 sequence (DNA): TGTGCCAGCAGCCAAGACCAAGGGGATACGCAGTATTTT. This chain connects TRBV4-2 to TRBJ2-3, with D unclear. Trimming removed 0 bases from V and 6 bases from J, with 7 bases in between. CDR3 length equals 13 residues. Germline CDR1 and CDR2: LGHNA and YNFKEQ.

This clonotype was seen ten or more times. The CDR3 spells CASSQGLQVNEKLFF. For the CDR3, the DNA is TGCGCCAGCAGCCAAGGTCTACAGGTTAATGAAAAACTGTTTTTT. The rearrangement links TRBV4-1 to TRBJ1-4; TRBD1 might be the D (5 bases). The germline V gene has CDR1 MGHRA and CDR2 YSYEKL. Trimming stripped 1 base from V and 4 bases from J, with 10 bases between. This CDR3 has 15 amino acids.

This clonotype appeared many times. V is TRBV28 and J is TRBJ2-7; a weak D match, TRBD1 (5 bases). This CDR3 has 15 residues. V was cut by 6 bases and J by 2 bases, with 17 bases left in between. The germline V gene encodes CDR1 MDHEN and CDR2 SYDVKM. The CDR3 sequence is CASSLIGAATYEQYF. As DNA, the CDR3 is TGTGCCAGCAGCCTAATTGGGGCAGCCACCTACGAGCAGTACTTC.

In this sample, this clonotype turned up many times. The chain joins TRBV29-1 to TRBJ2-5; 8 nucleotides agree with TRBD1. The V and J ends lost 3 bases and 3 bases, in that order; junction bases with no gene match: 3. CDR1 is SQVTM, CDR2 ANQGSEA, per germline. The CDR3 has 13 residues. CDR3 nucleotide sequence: TGCAGCGTTGACTCAGGGGGCGAAGAGACCCAGTACTTC. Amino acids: CSVDSGGEETQYF.

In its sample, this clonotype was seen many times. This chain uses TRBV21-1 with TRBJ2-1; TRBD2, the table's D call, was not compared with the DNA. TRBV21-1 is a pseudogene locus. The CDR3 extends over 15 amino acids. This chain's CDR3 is CASSPHSDSYNEQFF. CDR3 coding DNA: TGTGCCAGCTCTCCCCACAGCGACTCCTACAATGAGCAGTTCTTC.

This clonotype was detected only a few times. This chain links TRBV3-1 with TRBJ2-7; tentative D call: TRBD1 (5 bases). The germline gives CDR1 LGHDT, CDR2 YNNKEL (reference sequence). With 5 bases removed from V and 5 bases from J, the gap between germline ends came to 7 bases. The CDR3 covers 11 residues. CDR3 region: CASSSRDEQYF. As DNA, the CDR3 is TGTGCCAGCAGCTCCAGGGACGAGCAGTACTTC.

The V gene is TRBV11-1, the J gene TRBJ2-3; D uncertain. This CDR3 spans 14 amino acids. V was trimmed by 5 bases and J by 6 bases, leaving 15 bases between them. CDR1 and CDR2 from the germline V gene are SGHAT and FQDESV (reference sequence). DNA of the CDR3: TGTGCCAGCAGCGGTCAGGAAATGTCCGATACGCAGTATTTT. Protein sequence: CASSGQEMSDTQYF.